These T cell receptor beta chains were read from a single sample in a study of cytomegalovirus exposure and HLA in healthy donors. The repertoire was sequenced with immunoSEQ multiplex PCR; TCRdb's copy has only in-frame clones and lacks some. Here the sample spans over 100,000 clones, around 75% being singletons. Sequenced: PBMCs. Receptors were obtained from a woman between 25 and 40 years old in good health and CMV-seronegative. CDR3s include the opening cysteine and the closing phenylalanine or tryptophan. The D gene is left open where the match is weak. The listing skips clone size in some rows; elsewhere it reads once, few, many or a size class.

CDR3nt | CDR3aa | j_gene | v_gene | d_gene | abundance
TGTGCCAGCAGCTGGACAGGGGATGGGGAAAAACTGTTTTTT | CASSWTGDGEKLFF | TRBJ1-4 | TRBV7-9 | TRBD1 | NA
TGTGCCAGCAGCTCCCCAAAATCGGGACAGCACGAGCAGTACTTC | CASSSPKSGQHEQYF | TRBJ2-7 | TRBV5-4 | TRBD1 | few
TGCAGCGTGTCCGGGACACAGAACACTGAAGCTTTCTTT | CSVSGTQNTEAFF | TRBJ1-1 | TRBV29-1 | NA | NA
TGTGCCAGCAGCCAAGCCAAGGGGACAGGTACAGATACGCAGTATTTT | CASSQAKGTGTDTQYF | TRBJ2-3 | TRBV4-2 | TRBD1 | NA
TGTGCTAGTGGTCCCCCCGGAGGGGTTAGTTCACCCCTCCACTTT | CASGPPGGVSSPLHF | TRBJ1-6 | TRBV12-5 | NA | once
TGTGCCAGCAGCACAGGGAATGAGCAGTTCTTC | CASSTGNEQFF | TRBJ2-1 | TRBV27 | NA | NA
TGCGCCAGCAGTACCGGGATAGACCCGCCTGAAGCTTTCTTT | CASSTGIDPPEAFF | TRBJ1-1 | TRBV5-1 | NA | NA
TGTGCCATCAGTGAGAGCGGGGGTACGAACACTGAAGCTTTCTTT | CAISESGGTNTEAFF | TRBJ1-1 | TRBV10-3 | NA | NA
TGTGCCAGTAGTCTCCCGACTTATGGAAACACCATATATTTT | CASSLPTYGNTIYF | TRBJ1-3 | TRBV19 | NA | NA
TGCGCCAGCAGCCACAGTTTCACCGGGGAGCTGTTTTTT | CASSHSFTGELFF | TRBJ2-2 | TRBV4-3 | NA | NA
TGTGCCAGTAGTATTGGGGGCGCTAGCGGGAGTAGGTTGTTTTTT | CASSIGGASGSRLFF | TRBJ2-2 | TRBV19 | TRBD2 | NA
TGTGCCAGCAGCTTAGCAGCGGGAGACCGTGAGCAGTTCTTC | CASSLAAGDREQFF | TRBJ2-1 | TRBV7-9 | TRBD2 | NA
TGCGCCAGCAGCTTGGACAGGGATGGCTACACCTTC | CASSLDRDGYTF | TRBJ1-2 | TRBV5-1 | NA | NA
TGCGCCAGCAGCCAAGAAGCCTGGCAGGCCAACTATGGCTACACCTTC | CASSQEAWQANYGYTF | TRBJ1-2 | TRBV4-3 | NA | NA
TGTGCCAGCAGCGAAACCTTACAGGGTTGGGTTTTCTTT | CASSETLQGWVFF | TRBJ1-1 | TRBV9 | NA | NA
TGTGCCTGGAAGATTCCGGACAGGGAAGGTGTTGGCTACACCTTC | CAWKIPDREGVGYTF | TRBJ1-2 | TRBV30 | TRBD1 | NA
TGTGCCAGCCTTCTGGACAGGGGGAATCAGCCCCAGCATTTT | CASLLDRGNQPQHF | TRBJ1-5 | TRBV2 | TRBD1 | NA
TGTGCCAGCAGCCGCCTTCCCGGGACAGGGGAAAGCACAGATACGCAGTATTTT | CASSRLPGTGESTDTQYF | TRBJ2-3 | TRBV14 | TRBD1 | NA
TGTGCCAGCAGTGCAACCTCCGGGACTTTCCACAATGAGCAGTTCTTC | CASSATSGTFHNEQFF | TRBJ2-1 | TRBV27 | NA | NA
TGTGCCAGCAGCTTGGGTCCGACTAGCGGGAACAATGAGCAGTTCTTC | CASSLGPTSGNNEQFF | TRBJ2-1 | TRBV5-4 | TRBD2 | few
TGTGCCAGCAGCCAAAGCGGGAGGTCGCCAGATACGCAGTATTTT | CASSQSGRSPDTQYF | TRBJ2-3 | TRBV14 | TRBD2 | few
TGTGCCAGCAGCTTACGGGGGAGGGTGAATACGCAGTATTTT | CASSLRGRVNTQYF | TRBJ2-3 | TRBV13 | TRBD2 | NA
TGCGCCAGCAGCCCCGTCGGAACTAATGAAAAACTGTTTTTT | CASSPVGTNEKLFF | TRBJ1-4 | TRBV4-3 | NA | NA
TGCGCCAGCAGCCAAGATTTCCGTTCAGGGTATGGCTACACCTTC | CASSQDFRSGYGYTF | TRBJ1-2 | TRBV4-1 | NA | NA
TGTGCCAGCAGCCGCCTACTTGCAACTAATGAAAAACTGTTTTTT | CASSRLLATNEKLFF | TRBJ1-4 | TRBV7-9 | NA | NA
TGCAGCGGCGGGGATAGCAATCAGCCCCAGCATTTT | CSGGDSNQPQHF | TRBJ1-5 | TRBV29-1 | NA | NA
TGTGCCGCGAAGAGCTCCTACAATGAGCAGTTCTTC | CAAKSSYNEQFF | TRBJ2-1 | TRBV6-5 | NA | NA
TGCGCCAGCAGCCGGCAGACCGCACAGGGGGCCGGGGAGCTGTTTTTT | CASSRQTAQGAGELFF | TRBJ2-2 | TRBV4-3 | TRBD1 | few
TGTGCCAGCAGCCAGGGGAGTCCGCGCGGAAACACCATATATTTT | CASSQGSPRGNTIYF | TRBJ1-3 | TRBV6-5 | NA | NA
TGTGCCTGGAGTGTACTGTCCACCTACAATGAGCAGTTCTTC | CAWSVLSTYNEQFF | TRBJ2-1 | TRBV30 | NA | once
TGCGCCAGCAGCGCGGGTACAGGGAATGGGGATCAGCCCCAGCATTTT | CASSAGTGNGDQPQHF | TRBJ1-5 | TRBV5-1 | NA | NA
TGTGCCAGTAGTGCCCCGAGCGGGGGCCGAACCTACGAGCAGTACTTC | CASSAPSGGRTYEQYF | TRBJ2-7 | TRBV19 | TRBD2 | NA
TGTGCCAGCTCAGAAGACAGGGTCTCTGGGGCCAACGTCCTGACTTTC | CASSEDRVSGANVLTF | TRBJ2-6 | TRBV18 | TRBD1 | few
TGTGCCAGCAGTTACCCAGGGAAAGCTGAAGCTTTCTTT | CASSYPGKAEAFF | TRBJ1-1 | TRBV6-5 | NA | NA
TGTGCCAGCAGCTTAGTTACTCAGGGGGCGTCGGACGGGGAGCTGTTTTTT | CASSLVTQGASDGELFF | TRBJ2-2 | TRBV7-6 | TRBD1 | NA
TGTGCCTGGAATACAATGAGGGCTTGGGATTTTAGCTCCTACAATGAGCAGTTCTTC | CAWNTMRAWDFSSYNEQFF | TRBJ2-1 | TRBV30 | NA | NA
TGTGCCAGCAGTTCTTCTGACAGGGGGTCGAATGGCTACACCTTC | CASSSSDRGSNGYTF | TRBJ1-2 | TRBV27 | TRBD1 | NA
TGTGCCAGCACTAGCGGAGGGTACAATGAGCAGTTCTTC | CASTSGGYNEQFF | TRBJ2-1 | TRBV25-1 | TRBD2 | few
TGCGCCAGCAGCCCCGTAAGCGGCACAAGAGCCCGGTTGCCCCAGCATTTT | CASSPVSGTRARLPQHF | TRBJ1-5 | TRBV4-1 | NA | NA
TGCGCCAGCAGCTTGGGTAGCGGCCCTAATTTCTACGAGCAGTACTTC | CASSLGSGPNFYEQYF | TRBJ2-7 | TRBV5-1 | NA | NA
TGTGCCACCCAGGAAAAAGCCGAGCAGTACTTC | CATQEKAEQYF | TRBJ2-7 | TRBV27 | NA | once
TGTGCCAGTAGTACCTATCAGGGGGGAATGAACAATGAGCAGTTCTTC | CASSTYQGGMNNEQFF | TRBJ2-1 | TRBV19 | NA | NA
TGCAGCGCACAGGGGGCGACTAATGAAAAACTGTTTTTT | CSAQGATNEKLFF | TRBJ1-4 | TRBV29-1 | TRBD1 | NA
TGTGCCTGGAGCAGTGCGGGAGGGGGTGGCTACACCTTC | CAWSSAGGGGYTF | TRBJ1-2 | TRBV30 | NA | NA
TGTGCCAGCAGTGAAGCTTTGTCCGGCAATCAGCCCCAGCATTTT | CASSEALSGNQPQHF | TRBJ1-5 | TRBV6-1 | NA | few
TGTGCCAGCAGCGTAGAAGGCAGGGGTGAAGCTTTCTTT | CASSVEGRGEAFF | TRBJ1-1 | TRBV9 | NA | NA